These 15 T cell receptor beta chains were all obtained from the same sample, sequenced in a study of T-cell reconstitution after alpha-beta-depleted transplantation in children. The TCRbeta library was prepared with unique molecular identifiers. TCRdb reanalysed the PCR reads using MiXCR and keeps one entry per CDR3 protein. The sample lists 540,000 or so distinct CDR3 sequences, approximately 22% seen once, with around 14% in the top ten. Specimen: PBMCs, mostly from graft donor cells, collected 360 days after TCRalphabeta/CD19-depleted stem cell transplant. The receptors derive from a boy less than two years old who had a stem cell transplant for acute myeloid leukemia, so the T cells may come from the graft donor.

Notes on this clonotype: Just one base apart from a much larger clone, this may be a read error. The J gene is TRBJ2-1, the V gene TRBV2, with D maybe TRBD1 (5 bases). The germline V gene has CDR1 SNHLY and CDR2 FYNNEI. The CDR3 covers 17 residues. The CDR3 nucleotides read TGTGCCAGAAGTGAAAAGGGGCGGTGGAGCTCCTACAATGAGCAGTTCTTC. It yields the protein CARSEKGRWSSYNEQFF.

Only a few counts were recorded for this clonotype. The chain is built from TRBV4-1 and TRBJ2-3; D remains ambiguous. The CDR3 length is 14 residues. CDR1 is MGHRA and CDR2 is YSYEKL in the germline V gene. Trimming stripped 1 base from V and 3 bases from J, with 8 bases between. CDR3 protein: CASSQVTRTDTQYF. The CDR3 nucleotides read TGCGCCAGCAGCCAAGTTACACGGACAGATACGCAGTATTTT.

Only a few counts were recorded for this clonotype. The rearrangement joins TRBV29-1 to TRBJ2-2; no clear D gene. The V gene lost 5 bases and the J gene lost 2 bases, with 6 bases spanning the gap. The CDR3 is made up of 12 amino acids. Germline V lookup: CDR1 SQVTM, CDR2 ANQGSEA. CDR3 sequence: CSVRPNTGELFF. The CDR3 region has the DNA TGCAGCGTTCGACCAAACACCGGGGAGCTGTTTTTT.

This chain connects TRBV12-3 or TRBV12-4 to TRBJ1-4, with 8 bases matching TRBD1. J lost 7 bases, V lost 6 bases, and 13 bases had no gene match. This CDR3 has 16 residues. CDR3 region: CASREDRVPAVEKLFF. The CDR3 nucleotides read TGTGCCAGCAGGGAGGACAGGGTACCGGCGGTTGAAAAACTGTTTTTT.

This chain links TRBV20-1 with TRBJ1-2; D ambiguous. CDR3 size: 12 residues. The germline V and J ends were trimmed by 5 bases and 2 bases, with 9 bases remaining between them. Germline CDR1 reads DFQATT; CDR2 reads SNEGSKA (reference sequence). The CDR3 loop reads CSAQEDNYGYTF. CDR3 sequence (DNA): TGCAGTGCTCAAGAGGACAACTATGGCTACACCTTC.

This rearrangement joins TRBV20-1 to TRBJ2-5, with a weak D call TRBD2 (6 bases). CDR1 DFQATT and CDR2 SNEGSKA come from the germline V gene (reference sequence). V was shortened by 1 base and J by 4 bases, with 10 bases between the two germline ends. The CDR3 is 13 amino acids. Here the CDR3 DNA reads TGCAGTGCTAGAGCTAGGGGAGGAGAGACCCAGTACTTC. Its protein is CSARARGGETQYF.

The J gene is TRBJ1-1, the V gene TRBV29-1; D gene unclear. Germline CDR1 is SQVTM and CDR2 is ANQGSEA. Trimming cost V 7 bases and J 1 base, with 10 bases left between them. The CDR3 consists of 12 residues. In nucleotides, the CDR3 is TGCAGCGCTCTACACGAGAACACTGAAGCTTTCTTT. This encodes CSALHENTEAFF.

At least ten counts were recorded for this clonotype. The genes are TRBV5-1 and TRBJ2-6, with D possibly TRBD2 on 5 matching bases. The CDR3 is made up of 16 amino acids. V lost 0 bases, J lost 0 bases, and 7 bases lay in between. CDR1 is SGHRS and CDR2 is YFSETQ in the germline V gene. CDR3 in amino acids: CASSLVGSSGANVLTF. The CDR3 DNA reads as TGCGCCAGCAGCTTGGTGGGGAGCTCTGGGGCCAACGTCCTGACTTTC. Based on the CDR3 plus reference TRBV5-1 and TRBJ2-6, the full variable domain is KAGVTQTPRYLIKTRGQQVTLSCSPISGHRSVSWYQQTPGQGLQFLFEYFSETQRNKGNFPGRFSGRQFSNSRSEMNVSTLELGDSALYLCASSLVGSSGANVLTFGAGSRLTVL.

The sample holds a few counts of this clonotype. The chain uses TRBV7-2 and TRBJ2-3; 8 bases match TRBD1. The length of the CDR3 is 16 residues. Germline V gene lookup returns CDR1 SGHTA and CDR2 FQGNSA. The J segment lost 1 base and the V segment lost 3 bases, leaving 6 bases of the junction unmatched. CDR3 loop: CASSLFVTGGTDTQYF. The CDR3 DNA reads TGTGCCAGCAGCTTGTTCGTGACAGGGGGCACAGATACGCAGTATTTT.

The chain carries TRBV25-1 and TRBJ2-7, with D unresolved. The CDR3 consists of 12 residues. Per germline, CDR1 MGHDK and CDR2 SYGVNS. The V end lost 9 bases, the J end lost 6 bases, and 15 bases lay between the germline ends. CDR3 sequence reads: CARSGRLGEQYV. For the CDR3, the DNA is TGTGCCAGGTCCGGGCGTCTCGGCGAGCAGTACGTC.

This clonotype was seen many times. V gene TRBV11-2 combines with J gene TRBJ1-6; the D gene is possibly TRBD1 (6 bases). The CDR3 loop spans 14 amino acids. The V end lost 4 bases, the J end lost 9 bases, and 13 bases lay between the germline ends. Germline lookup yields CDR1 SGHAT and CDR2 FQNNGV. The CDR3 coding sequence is TGTGCCAGCAGCTCCCGCAGGGGAGGTTCACCCCTCCACTTT. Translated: CASSSRRGGSPLHF.

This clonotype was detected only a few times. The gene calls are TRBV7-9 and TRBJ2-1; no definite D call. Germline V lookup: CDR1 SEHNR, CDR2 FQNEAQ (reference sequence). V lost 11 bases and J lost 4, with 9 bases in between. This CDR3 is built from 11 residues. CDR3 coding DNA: TGTGCCCTTGAAGGTTACAATGAGCAGTTCTTC. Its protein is CALEGYNEQFF.

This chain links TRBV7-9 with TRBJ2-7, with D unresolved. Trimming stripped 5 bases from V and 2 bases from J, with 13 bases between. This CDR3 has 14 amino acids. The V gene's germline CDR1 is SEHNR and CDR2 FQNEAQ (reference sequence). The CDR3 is CASSLSYGPYEQYF. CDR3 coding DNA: TGTGCCAGCAGCCTTTCGTACGGGCCCTACGAGCAGTACTTC.

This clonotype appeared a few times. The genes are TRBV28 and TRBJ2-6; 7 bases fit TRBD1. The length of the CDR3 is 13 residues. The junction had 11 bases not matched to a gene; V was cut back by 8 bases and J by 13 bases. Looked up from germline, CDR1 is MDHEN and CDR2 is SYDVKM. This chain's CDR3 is CASRRDSPPVLTF. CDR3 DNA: TGTGCCAGCCGCCGGGACAGTCCTCCAGTCCTGACTTTC.

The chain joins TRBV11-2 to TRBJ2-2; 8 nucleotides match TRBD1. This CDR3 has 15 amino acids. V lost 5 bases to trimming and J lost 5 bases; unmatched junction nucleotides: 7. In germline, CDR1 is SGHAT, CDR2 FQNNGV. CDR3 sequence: CASSPVRGRTGELFF. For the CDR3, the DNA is TGTGCCAGCAGCCCGGTCAGGGGGCGGACCGGGGAGCTGTTTTTT.